Below, 27 T cell receptor beta chains from the same sample are listed, as sequenced in a study of OX40 agonist ivuxolimab in advanced cancers. Here immunoSEQ multiplex PCR was the method, and the copy in TCRdb shows in-frame clones only, minus some. Of 55,000 to 70,000 clones in the sample, about 83% were seen once. The sequenced sample was CD4+ or CD8+ T cells sorted from blood, obtained in a trial of the OX40 agonist ivuxolimab. Receptor source: an adult with an advanced solid tumor such as melanoma, head and neck, liver or kidney cancer.

The chain uses TRBV5-4 and TRBJ2-1; TRBD2 aligns across 11 bases. The CDR3 is 18 amino acids. V lost 3 bases, J lost 2 bases, and 10 bases stayed unmatched. The germline gives CDR1 SGHNT, CDR2 YYREEE (reference sequence). The CDR3 DNA reads as TGTGCCAGCAGCTCGGCTTCGTTAGCGGGGGGGGCCTACAATGAGCAGTTCTTC. Its protein product is CASSSASLAGGAYNEQFF.

The chain has TRBV28 and TRBJ2-5, with D perhaps assigned TRBD1 or TRBD2 (5 bases each). The CDR3 is 14 amino acids. Germline loops: CDR1 MDHEN, CDR2 SYDVKM. The V and J ends lost 3 bases and 4 bases respectively, with 12 bases between them. CDR3 loop: CASSFRGRRETQYF. The CDR3 nucleotides read TGTGCCAGCAGTTTCCGGGGACGGAGAGAGACCCAGTACTTC.

The rearrangement joins TRBV2 to TRBJ2-7; the match to TRBD1 covers 8 bases. After removal of 6 bases from V and 3 bases from J, the junction contained 10 bases not matched to a gene. In germline, CDR1 is SNHLY, CDR2 FYNNEI. The length of the CDR3 is 15 residues. CDR3 residues: CASSPGGSPNYEQYF. The DNA for the CDR3 is TGTGCCAGCAGCCCAGGGGGCTCACCTAACTACGAGCAGTACTTC.

The chain employs TRBV7-9 and TRBJ1-1, with 9 nucleotides matching TRBD1. CDR1 and CDR2 (germline): SEHNR, FQNEAQ (reference sequence). V lost 5 bases, J lost 6 bases, and 7 bases stayed unmatched. CDR3 length: 14 residues. The CDR3 DNA reads as TGTGCCAGCAGCCCCGTGTGGGACAGGGCTGAAGCTTTCTTT. It encodes CASSPVWDRAEAFF.

The rearrangement uses TRBV5-6 and TRBJ1-5; 8 nucleotides agree with TRBD1. The V gene end was trimmed by 3 bases and the J gene end by 1 base; junction bases not matched to a gene: 6. Germline V CDR1 and CDR2: SGHDT, YYEEEE. The CDR3 runs 16 residues. The CDR3 loop reads CASSSFRGLSNQPQHF. CDR3 sequence (DNA): TGTGCCAGCAGCTCATTCAGGGGGCTAAGCAATCAGCCCCAGCATTTT.

The chain links TRBV6-5 to TRBJ1-2, with D unclear. Germline CDR1 MNHEY, CDR2 SVGAGI. The CDR3 spans 13 residues. V shed 5 bases and J shed 2 bases, with 9 bases lying between them. The CDR3 DNA reads as TGTGCCAGCAGTGAACGGCGGAACTATGGCTACACCTTC. It codes for CASSERRNYGYTF.

The chain couples TRBV19 to TRBJ1-5, with unresolved D. CDR3 size: 15 residues. Trimming removed 3 bases from V and 1 base from J, with 10 bases in between. Germline CDR1 is LNHDA and CDR2 is SQIVND (reference sequence). The CDR3, as DNA: TGTGCCAGTAGTATCCTGAGGATCAGCAATCAGCCCCAGCATTTT. Translated, it gives CASSILRISNQPQHF.

The chain combines TRBV11-3 with TRBJ2-2, with D uncertain. The CDR3 contains 15 residues. V was cut by 0 bases and J by 6 bases, with 11 bases left in between. Germline-derived CDR1 and CDR2 are SGHNT and YENEEA. The CDR3 loop reads CASSLDPADSGELFF. The CDR3, as DNA: TGTGCCAGCAGCTTAGATCCCGCGGATTCCGGGGAGCTGTTTTTT.

The genes are TRBV2 and TRBJ2-1; TRBD2 matches 10 bases. The J segment lost 1 base and the V segment lost 4 bases, leaving 10 bases of the junction unmatched. CDR3 length: 18 residues. Germline CDR1 is SNHLY and CDR2 is FYNNEI. The CDR3 reads CASSGIKRGGQSYNEQFF. Written as DNA, the CDR3 is TGTGCCAGCAGTGGCATCAAGCGGGGGGGCCAATCCTACAATGAGCAGTTCTTC.

The rearrangement joins TRBV15 to TRBJ1-2; D gene uncertain. Germline V lookup: CDR1 LNHNV, CDR2 YYDKDF (reference sequence). The length of the CDR3 is 14 residues. V was clipped by 0 bases and J by 0 bases, with 5 bases between them. The DNA for the CDR3 is TGTGCCACCAGCAGAGATCAAACTAACTATGGCTACACCTTC. Protein sequence: CATSRDQTNYGYTF. The whole variable domain, filled in from reference TRBV15 and TRBJ1-2, reads DAMVIQNPRYQVTQFGKPVTLSCSQTLNHNVMYWYQQKSSQAPKLLFHYYDKDFNNEADTPDNFQSRRPNTSFCFLDIRSPGLGDTAMYLCATSRDQTNYGYTFGSGTRLTVV.

This chain uses TRBV6-1 with TRBJ1-3; a possible D gene is TRBD1 (6 bases). V was shortened by 7 bases and J by 4 bases, with 14 bases between the two germline ends. The CDR3 has 14 amino acids. Germline V gene sequence: CDR1 MNHNS, CDR2 SASEGT. The CDR3 DNA reads as TGTGCCAGCAAGGACAGTAATTCCGGAAACACCATATATTTT. Translated, it gives CASKDSNSGNTIYF.

This clone was seen just once. The V and J genes are TRBV5-1 and TRBJ1-1, with D perhaps matching TRBD1 (5 bases). Looked up from germline, CDR1 is SGHRS and CDR2 is YFSETQ. V lost 4 bases and J lost 5, with 12 bases in between. The CDR3 runs 13 residues. CDR3 protein: CASSIQEGTEAFF. CDR3 in DNA: TGCGCCAGCAGCATACAGGAGGGAACTGAAGCTTTCTTT.

V is TRBV7-7 and J is TRBJ2-5; D is ambiguous. Trimming cost V 1 base and J 2 bases, with 11 bases left between them. This CDR3 has 15 amino acids. The germline V gene encodes CDR1 SSHAT and CDR2 FNYEAQ (reference sequence). The CDR3 region is CASSLGAGRQETQYF. The CDR3 region has the DNA TGTGCCAGCAGCTTAGGGGCAGGCCGTCAAGAGACCCAGTACTTC.

A few counts support this clone. The chain couples TRBV6-1 to TRBJ1-5; D may be TRBD1 (5 bases). Deletions cut 5 bases from V and 4 bases from J, with 12 bases between. CDR1 and CDR2 from the germline V gene are MNHNS and SASEGT. The CDR3 is 14 amino acids. CDR3 amino acids: CASSSGTGNQPQHF. CDR3 nucleotide sequence: TGTGCCAGCAGTTCCGGGACGGGAAATCAGCCCCAGCATTTT.

V and J are TRBV5-1 and TRBJ2-1, with 9 bases that match TRBD2. This CDR3 is built from 14 residues. Unmatched junction bases numbered 4, after V lost 5 bases and J lost 4 bases. In germline, CDR1 is SGHRS, CDR2 YFSETQ. For the CDR3, the DNA is TGCGCCAGCAGTAAGCGGGGGGAATACAATGAGCAGTTCTTC. It is translated as CASSKRGEYNEQFF.

The gene calls are TRBV4-2 and TRBJ2-7; 10 nucleotides agree with TRBD2. Losses at the gene ends were 1 base for V and 6 bases for J; bases not matched to a gene: 15. This CDR3 is 18 amino acids long. Germline CDR1 is LGHNA and CDR2 is YNFKEQ. The CDR3 protein is CASSQGGGQRGGRIEQYF. The CDR3 bases are TGTGCCAGCAGCCAAGGGGGGGGCCAGCGGGGGGGCCGAATCGAGCAGTACTTC.

This chain connects TRBV27 to TRBJ1-2, with 9 positions matching TRBD1. After removal of 6 bases from V and 4 bases from J, the junction contained 9 bases not matched to a gene. The CDR3 length is 15 residues. CDR1 is MNHEY, CDR2 SMNVEV, per germline (reference sequence). The CDR3: CASSPGGQGRYGYTF. DNA for the CDR3: TGTGCCAGCAGCCCAGGAGGACAGGGGCGCTATGGCTACACCTTC.

The chain joins TRBV7-8 to TRBJ1-6; the D is unclear. Germline values: CDR1 SGHVS, CDR2 FQNEAQ. V was pared by 6 bases and J by 9 bases, with 18 bases between. This CDR3 has 15 residues. The DNA of the CDR3 is TGTGCCAGCAGAGCCCGGGAGGGAGGTGGTTCACCCCTCCACTTT. It is translated as CASRAREGGGSPLHF.

V usage is TRBV12-5 and J usage is TRBJ2-1; D remains unclear. The CDR3 extends over 14 amino acids. Trimming shortened V by 7 bases and J by 4 bases, and 14 bases separated the two germline ends. Germline-derived CDR1 and CDR2 are LGHNT and FRNRAP. For the CDR3, the DNA is TGTGCTAGTGCCACAAGAGACGTTTACAATGAGCAGTTCTTC. This codes for CASATRDVYNEQFF.

The V and J genes are TRBV7-9 and TRBJ1-4; 7 bases are a match to TRBD1. This CDR3 is built from 16 residues. Germline CDR1 is SEHNR and CDR2 is FQNEAQ (reference sequence). V shed 6 bases, J shed 4 bases, and the junction held 11 bases outside the gene matches. The CDR3 region is CASSSIAGQNNEKLFF. The DNA of the CDR3 is TGTGCCAGCAGTTCGATTGCGGGACAGAATAATGAAAAACTGTTTTTT.

In this sample, this clone turned up once. The V call is TRBV27, the J call TRBJ1-6; D gene ambiguous. This CDR3 has 12 amino acids. The V end lost 3 bases, the J end lost 10 bases, and 7 bases lay between the germline ends. Germline V gene data show CDR1 as MNHEY and CDR2 as SMNVEV (reference sequence). CDR3 loop: CASSLNASPLHF. Here the CDR3 DNA reads TGTGCCAGCAGTTTGAACGCGTCACCCCTCCACTTT.

The chain recombines TRBV5-1 with TRBJ2-1, with TRBD2 matching 11 bases. The CDR3 consists of 19 residues. V shed 5 bases and J 0 bases; nucleotides not matched to a gene: 13. The germline CDR1 and CDR2 sequences are SGHRS and YFSETQ. CDR3 sequence reads: CASRLAGGPRDSSYNEQFF. In DNA, the CDR3 is TGCGCCAGCAGGTTAGCGGGGGGGCCGAGGGATAGCTCCTACAATGAGCAGTTCTTC.

Comments on this clone: Other DNA variants within this sample encode the same CDR3. CDR3 coding DNA: TGTGCCAGCAGTTACTCGGTCTCAGGGGCGAATCAGCCCCAGCATTTT. Translating it yields CASSYSVSGANQPQHF. This sequence joins TRBV6-5 and TRBJ1-5; maybe TRBD1 (6 bases). Per the germline V gene, CDR1 is MNHEY and CDR2 is SVGAGI. V lost 0 bases and J lost 4, with 13 bases in between. The CDR3 covers 16 residues.

The J gene is TRBJ2-2, the V gene TRBV11-2; D may be TRBD1 (7 bases). The length of the CDR3 is 17 residues. The V and J ends lost 1 base and 5 bases respectively, with 17 bases between them. Germline CDR1 is SGHAT and CDR2 is FQNNGV. CDR3: CASSLGRRQGGTGELFF. In DNA form, the CDR3 reads TGTGCCAGCAGCTTAGGGAGAAGACAGGGAGGAACCGGGGAGCTGTTTTTT.

This clone was counted between two and nine times. The chain carries TRBV7-6 and TRBJ2-7; D may be TRBD1 or TRBD2 (8 bases each). In germline, CDR1 is SGHVS, CDR2 FNYEAQ. Trimming removed 5 bases from V and 2 bases from J, with 19 bases in between. The CDR3 runs to 16 residues. In DNA, the CDR3 is TGTGCCAGCAGCCCCGGGGGGGGACAGGTCCCCTACGAGCAGTACTTC. Protein sequence: CASSPGGGQVPYEQYF.

The rearrangement joins TRBV7-2 to TRBJ2-1; 9 bases match TRBD2. CDR3 size: 15 residues. CDR1 is SGHTA and CDR2 is FQGNSA in the germline V gene. The junction had 2 bases not matched to a gene; V was cut back by 3 bases and J by 2 bases. The CDR3 region is CASSLTSGTYNEQFF. The CDR3 nucleotides are TGTGCCAGCAGCTTGACTAGCGGCACCTACAATGAGCAGTTCTTC.

In DNA, the CDR3 is TGTGCCAGCAGCTTGGGACAGGGAGTCCATAATTCACCCCTCCACTTT. This translates into CASSLGQGVHNSPLHF. This chain uses TRBV5-6 with TRBJ1-6; 7 bases match TRBD1. V trimming: 0 bases; J trimming: 5 bases; junction bases outside the gene matches: 5. The V gene's germline CDR1 is SGHDT and CDR2 YYEEEE. This CDR3 has 16 residues.